This is a list of T cell receptor beta chains from one sample in a study of vaccination effects on CD4 cells after COVID-19. These receptors' antigens are unknown. The data were produced by immunoSEQ multiplex PCR, yet TCRdb's version contains in-frame clones alone and is incomplete. Among tens of thousands of clones listed, 81% were seen once. The source material was CD4+ T cells from PBMCs cultured with SARS-CoV-2 spike peptides, sampled after COVID-19 vaccination. The receptors were gathered from a human donor who received a COVID-19 vaccine. Some clones in this sample may be carry-over from other donors' samples. Both conserved end residues are part of each CDR3. D genes are given only for firm matches. Clone size is stated in some rows and not others, as once, few, many or a class when expanded.

>-|-|TRBV5-1|TRBJ1-3
CASSFDTSSGNTIYF
TGCGCCAGCAGCTTTGACACGAGCTCTGGAAACACCATATATTTT
>-|-|TRBV2|TRBJ1-2
CASSGDTEIYGYTF
TGTGCCAGCAGTGGCGATACGGAAATCTATGGCTACACCTTC
>few|-|TRBV6-5|TRBJ2-2
CASSYIGRGGAGELFF
TGTGCCAGCAGTTACATAGGCAGGGGAGGGGCCGGGGAGCTGTTTTTT
>-|-|TRBV27|TRBJ2-2
CASSSDWQSTGELFF
TGTGCCAGCAGTTCGGATTGGCAGAGCACCGGGGAGCTGTTTTTT
>-|-|TRBV6-5|TRBJ1-1
CASSYSRGGIVEAFF
TGTGCCAGCAGTTATAGTCGGGGGGGCATCGTGGAAGCTTTCTTT
>-|-|TRBV3-1/TRBV3-2|TRBJ1-4
CASSRGPESKLFF
TGTGCCAGCAGCCGGGGCCCTGAGTCCAAACTGTTTTTT
>-|-|TRBV9|TRBJ1-1
CASSVGMAGMWNTEAFF
TGTGCCAGCAGCGTAGGGATGGCAGGGATGTGGAACACTGAAGCTTTCTTT
>-|-|TRBV29-1|TRBJ2-3
CSPVVGGAGADTQYF
TGCAGCCCGGTGGTGGGGGGCGCAGGAGCAGATACGCAGTATTTT
>-|TRBD1|TRBV6-5|TRBJ1-6
CASYPGTGGSPLHF
TGTGCCAGCTATCCCGGGACAGGGGGTTCACCCCTCCACTTT
>-|TRBD1|TRBV9|TRBJ1-6
CASSVGEGARSPLHF
TGTGCCAGCAGCGTAGGGGAGGGGGCGCGTTCACCCCTCCACTTT
>-|-|TRBV7-9|TRBJ2-5
CASSVGGRETQYF
TGTGCCAGCAGCGTTGGGGGGCGGGAGACCCAGTACTTC
>few|-|TRBV6-5|TRBJ1-6
CASSWTQGSNSPLHF
TGTGCCAGCAGTTGGACCCAGGGATCTAATTCACCCCTCCACTTT
>-|-|TRBV9|TRBJ2-5
CASSVGGGPGETQYF
TGTGCCAGCAGCGTAGGAGGGGGGCCGGGAGAGACCCAGTACTTC
>-|-|TRBV14|TRBJ2-3
CASSQGPSGSTDTQYF
TGTGCCAGCAGCCAAGGGCCTTCGGGGAGCACAGATACGCAGTATTTT
>-|-|TRBV9|TRBJ2-5
CASSVLQGFRETQYF
TGTGCCAGCAGCGTACTCCAGGGGTTTAGGGAGACCCAGTACTTC
>few|TRBD1|TRBV6-2/TRBV6-3|TRBJ1-5
CASSAYRQGMGNQPQHF
TGTGCCAGCAGTGCCTACCGACAGGGGATGGGCAATCAGCCCCAGCATTTT
>few|TRBD1|TRBV5-5|TRBJ1-1
CASSRPPGQGGNTEAFF
TGTGCCAGCAGCCGACCGCCGGGACAGGGAGGGAACACTGAAGCTTTCTTT
>-|-|TRBV4-3|TRBJ2-6
CASSQETLGAGANVLTF
TGCGCCAGCAGCCAAGAGACTCTGGGGGCTGGGGCCAACGTCCTGACTTTC
>-|-|TRBV28|TRBJ2-4
CASSPRGRAKNIQYF
TGTGCCAGCAGTCCTCGGGGGAGGGCCAAAAACATTCAGTACTTC
>-|TRBD1|TRBV7-9|TRBJ2-6
CASSPGQGDSGANVLTF
TGTGCCAGCAGCCCGGGACAGGGCGACTCTGGGGCCAACGTCCTGACTTTC
>-|TRBD1|TRBV7-2|TRBJ1-2
CASSVDRGARGYTF
TGTGCCAGCAGCGTTGACAGGGGGGCGCGAGGCTACACCTTC
>-|-|TRBV7-7|TRBJ2-5
CASNQGLGETQYF
TGTGCCAGCAACCAGGGTTTAGGGGAGACCCAGTACTTC
>-|-|TRBV5-8|TRBJ1-3
CASSSDRSSGNTIYF
TGTGCCAGCAGTTCCGACCGGAGCTCTGGAAACACCATATATTTT
>few|-|TRBV11-3|TRBJ1-1
CASSRGSNTEAFF
TGTGCCAGCAGCCGAGGATCGAACACTGAAGCTTTCTTT
>-|TRBD1|TRBV29-1|TRBJ1-2
CSANRGYGYTF
TGCAGCGCGAACAGGGGCTATGGCTACACCTTC
>-|-|TRBV6-5|TRBJ2-1
CASSMRSYNEQFF
TGTGCCAGCAGCATGCGCTCCTACAATGAGCAGTTCTTC
>once|-|TRBV5-6|TRBJ1-1
CASSLFPGPNTEAFF
TGTGCCAGCAGCTTGTTTCCGGGCCCGAACACTGAAGCTTTCTTT
>once|TRBD2|TRBV6-2/TRBV6-3|TRBJ2-1
CASSYARRGVYNEQFF
TGTGCCAGCAGTTACGCTCGACGGGGGGTCTACAATGAGCAGTTCTTC
>-|TRBD1|TRBV2|TRBJ2-3
CASRDRLSTDTQYF
TGTGCCAGCAGGGACAGGCTAAGCACAGATACGCAGTATTTT
>-|-|TRBV25-1|TRBJ2-1
CASTPRGQGDEQFF
TGTGCCAGCACTCCTCGGGGGCAGGGGGATGAGCAGTTCTTC
>-|-|TRBV27|TRBJ1-4
CASSFSPVATNEKLFF
TGTGCCAGCAGTTTCTCACCAGTTGCAACTAATGAAAAACTGTTTTTT
>-|-|TRBV9|TRBJ2-3
CASSVRRHSNWDTQYF
TGTGCCAGCAGCGTAAGACGACACTCTAACTGGGATACGCAGTATTTT
>-|-|TRBV11-1|TRBJ2-5
CASSFDSQETQYF
TGTGCCAGCAGCTTTGACAGCCAAGAGACCCAGTACTTC
>-|TRBD1|TRBV10-3|TRBJ1-3
CAISDRTGGNTIYF
TGTGCCATCAGTGACCGGACAGGGGGAAACACCATATATTTT
>few|TRBD1|TRBV5-1|TRBJ1-2
CASSLGPRDSGSNYGYTF
TGCGCCAGCAGCTTGGGTCCACGGGACAGCGGATCAAACTATGGCTACACCTTC
>-|-|TRBV12-3/TRBV12-4|TRBJ1-2
CASTPTGLGYTF
TGTGCCAGCACCCCCACAGGGCTCGGCTACACCTTC
>-|-|TRBV6-1|TRBJ1-5
CASSEGNQPQHF
TGTGCCAGCAGTGAGGGCAATCAGCCCCAGCATTTT
>medium-sized|-|TRBV5-6|TRBJ2-1
CASSLGGWDNEQFF
TGTGCCAGCAGCTTGGGGGGATGGGACAATGAGCAGTTCTTC
>-|-|TRBV5-8|TRBJ2-4
CASSLSPKNIQYF
TGTGCCAGCAGCTTGAGCCCCAAAAACATTCAGTACTTC
>few|-|TRBV27|TRBJ1-5
CASSFTGQPQHF
TGTGCCAGCAGTTTTACTGGTCAGCCCCAGCATTTT
>-|TRBD1|TRBV5-1|TRBJ1-6
CASSLGGTGGNSPLHF
TGCGCCAGCAGCCTCGGGGGTACAGGGGGAAATTCACCCCTCCACTTT
>once|TRBD2|TRBV5-6|TRBJ2-3
CASSLTSGGAYTQYF
TGTGCCAGCAGCTTGACTAGCGGGGGGGCCTATACGCAGTATTTT
>-|-|TRBV18|TRBJ1-3
CASSPPRGGSGNTIYF
TGTGCCAGCTCACCGCCCCGGGGGGGATCCGGAAACACCATATATTTT
>-|-|TRBV7-2|TRBJ1-5
CASSVYSNQPQHF
TGTGCCAGCAGCGTGTATAGCAATCAGCCCCAGCATTTT
>-|TRBD1|TRBV9|TRBJ1-2
CASRARQGPPWGGYTF
TGTGCCAGCAGGGCCAGACAGGGGCCCCCCTGGGGGGGCTACACCTTC
>-|-|TRBV6-6|TRBJ2-2
CASSSRILANTGELFF
TGTGCCAGCAGTTCCAGGATATTGGCGAACACCGGGGAGCTGTTTTTT
>-|-|TRBV2|TRBJ2-3
CASAPQGDTQYF
TGTGCCAGCGCCCCTCAGGGAGATACGCAGTATTTT
>-|-|TRBV6-1|TRBJ1-2
CASSDLWDKLRPYGYTF
TGTGCCAGCAGTGATCTTTGGGACAAGCTACGTCCCTATGGCTACACCTTC
>-|-|TRBV15|TRBJ1-5
CATSRVFTREGNQPQHF
TGTGCCACCAGCAGAGTCTTTACCCGCGAAGGCAATCAGCCCCAGCATTTT
>-|TRBD2|TRBV5-1|TRBJ2-2
CASSSDTTSGYTGELFF
TGCGCCAGCAGCTCCGACACCACTAGCGGGTACACCGGGGAGCTGTTTTTT
>once|-|TRBV4-1|TRBJ1-2
CASSQEGRINYGYTF
TGCGCCAGCAGCCAAGAAGGTCGCATTAACTATGGCTACACCTTC
>-|TRBD1|TRBV6-5|TRBJ1-1
CASRPSGQGGTEAFF
TGTGCCAGCAGACCCTCCGGACAGGGGGGTACTGAAGCTTTCTTT
>once|-|TRBV5-1|TRBJ2-2
CASSSAGPNTGELFF
TGCGCCAGCAGCTCGGCGGGGCCGAACACCGGGGAGCTGTTTTTT
>-|-|TRBV18|TRBJ2-5
CASSPRGEGTQYF
TGTGCCAGCTCACCCCGAGGCGAGGGGACCCAGTACTTC
>-|-|TRBV7-3|TRBJ1-5
CASSRLPNQPQHF
TGTGCCAGCAGCCGCCTACCCAATCAGCCCCAGCATTTT
>-|TRBD1|TRBV19|TRBJ2-1
CASRTGTDYNEQFF
TGTGCCAGTAGGACCGGGACAGACTACAATGAGCAGTTCTTC
>once|-|TRBV24-1|TRBJ1-1
CATSDSREAFF
TGTGCCACCAGTGATTCCAGGGAAGCTTTCTTT